The source of this TCR beta chain is a study of shared clonotypes between healthy human individuals. Study processing details: There were no quality scores in the junction-only immunoSEQ sequences, so filtering differed. Repertoires were generated with immunoSEQ multiplex PCR, while TCRdb's copy carries only in-frame clones and drops some. D and trimming come from the DNA, and the V and J calls and clone size come from that table. The sample has a few million clones, around nine tenths seen once. Every contributor of samples was a Caucasian grown-up residing in Nashville, Tennessee. Trimming shortened V by 4 bases and J by 4 bases, and 10 bases separated the two germline ends. The germline V gene encodes CDR1 MGHDK and CDR2 SYGVNS. The CDR3 extends over 13 amino acids.

The V gene is TRBV25-1, the J gene TRBJ2-5, with D uncertain. This clonotype was sampled from a man aged 18 to 29 in good health. Sequencing was carried out using naive CD4+ T cells sorted from blood. Subset: CD45RA+ positively selected. CDR3 loop: CASSALERETQYF. In nucleotides, the CDR3 is TGTGCCAGCAGTGCTCTAGAACGAGAGACCCAGTACTTC.